The rows below give T cell receptor beta chains drawn from one sample of a study of CD8 T cells in ankylosing spondylitis. TCRdb re-called the 5' RACE reads with MiXCR, one entry per CDR3 protein. The sample comprises some 140,000 distinct CDR3 sequences, under 20% of which are singletons, and roughly a third rests with the top ten. The sequenced material came from blood, either unsorted or a sorted T cell fraction (not recorded which). These receptors all stem from a male donor with ankylosing spondylitis. The CDR3 runs from the conserved cysteine through the conserved F or W. The order of the fields is V gene, D gene, J gene, CDR3 length, clone size, CDR3 DNA, CDR3 protein. D genes are given only for firm matches. The size field is filled for only some rows; it gives once, few, many or a size class.

v_gene: TRBV28
d_gene: -
j_gene: TRBJ2-7
len: 13
abundance: few
CDR3nt: TGTGCCAGCAGACTCGGGAGTATCTACGAGCAGTACTTC
CDR3aa: CASRLGSIYEQYF

v_gene: TRBV20-1
d_gene: -
j_gene: TRBJ2-7
len: 15
abundance: few
CDR3nt: TGCAGTGCTAGATCCCACCGGGACGACCTCTACGAGCAGTACTTC
CDR3aa: CSARSHRDDLYEQYF

v_gene: TRBV6-5
d_gene: -
j_gene: TRBJ2-2
len: 15
abundance: -
CDR3nt: TGTGCCAGCAGTTACTCGCGCTTAAACACCGGGGAGCTGTTTTTT
CDR3aa: CASSYSRLNTGELFF

v_gene: TRBV9
d_gene: -
j_gene: TRBJ2-4
len: 14
abundance: -
CDR3nt: TGTGCCAGCAGCGTAGGTAGGGTTGGAAACATTCAGTACTTC
CDR3aa: CASSVGRVGNIQYF

v_gene: TRBV12-3/TRBV12-4
d_gene: -
j_gene: TRBJ1-1
len: 14
abundance: many
CDR3nt: TGTGCCAGCAGCCTGGACAGAACGAACACTGAAGCTTTCTTT
CDR3aa: CASSLDRTNTEAFF

v_gene: TRBV5-1
d_gene: -
j_gene: TRBJ2-7
len: 13
abundance: -
CDR3nt: TGCGCCAGCAGCTCAAGGTCGGGCTACGAGCAGTACTTC
CDR3aa: CASSSRSGYEQYF

v_gene: TRBV6-5
d_gene: TRBD2
j_gene: TRBJ2-7
len: 15
abundance: -
CDR3nt: TGTGCCAGCAGTTACGGACTAGCGGACTACTACGAGCAGTACTTC
CDR3aa: CASSYGLADYYEQYF

v_gene: TRBV6-1
d_gene: -
j_gene: TRBJ2-3
len: 15
abundance: many
CDR3nt: TGTGCCAGCACCCCTAGTGTTGGCGTCCCAGATACGCAGTATTTT
CDR3aa: CASTPSVGVPDTQYF

v_gene: TRBV27
d_gene: -
j_gene: TRBJ2-1
len: 14
abundance: few
CDR3nt: TGTGCCAGCAAAACTAGAGGACTCTACAATGAGCAGTTCTTC
CDR3aa: CASKTRGLYNEQFF

v_gene: TRBV7-9
d_gene: TRBD1
j_gene: TRBJ2-7
len: 16
abundance: -
CDR3nt: TGTGCCAGCAGCGCTACAACAGGGGATATTCCCTACGAGCAGTACTTC
CDR3aa: CASSATTGDIPYEQYF

v_gene: TRBV10-3
d_gene: TRBD1
j_gene: TRBJ2-7
len: 16
abundance: few
CDR3nt: TGTGCCATCAGTGAGTCGGAGAGGGGGCGCATCCACGAGCAGTACTTC
CDR3aa: CAISESERGRIHEQYF

v_gene: TRBV20-1
d_gene: -
j_gene: TRBJ1-5
len: 12
abundance: -
CDR3nt: TGCAGCTCCAGGGGCAGCACGCAGCCCCAGCATTTT
CDR3aa: CSSRGSTQPQHF

v_gene: TRBV21-1
d_gene: -
j_gene: TRBJ2-1
len: 16
abundance: few
CDR3nt: TGTGCCAGCACCGTACCCGGGAAGGGTTCCTACAATGAGCAGTTCTTC
CDR3aa: CASTVPGKGSYNEQFF

v_gene: TRBV27
d_gene: -
j_gene: TRBJ1-2
len: 15
abundance: few
CDR3nt: TGTGCCAGCAGTTTAAAGGGGGGACTCTTCTATGGCTACACCTTC
CDR3aa: CASSLKGGLFYGYTF

v_gene: TRBV9
d_gene: -
j_gene: TRBJ2-7
len: 12
abundance: few
CDR3nt: TGTGCCAGCAGCCCAGGGGTTACCGAGCAGTACTTC
CDR3aa: CASSPGVTEQYF

v_gene: TRBV28
d_gene: -
j_gene: TRBJ2-3
len: 16
abundance: -
CDR3nt: TGTGCCAGCAGTTTACCGGGCTCCACTAGCACAGATACGCAGTATTTT
CDR3aa: CASSLPGSTSTDTQYF

v_gene: TRBV7-2
d_gene: -
j_gene: TRBJ2-1
len: 12
abundance: few
CDR3nt: TGTGCCAGCAGCTTAGGTGTCCATGAGCAGTTCTTC
CDR3aa: CASSLGVHEQFF

v_gene: TRBV9
d_gene: TRBD1
j_gene: TRBJ2-7
len: 13
abundance: few
CDR3nt: TGTGCCAGCAGCGTAGCTACAGGGGGTGAGCAGTACTTC
CDR3aa: CASSVATGGEQYF

v_gene: TRBV24-1
d_gene: -
j_gene: TRBJ2-1
len: 17
abundance: -
CDR3nt: TGTGCCACCAGTGCTACGACAGCGGCCCACTATGTGGATGAGCAGTTCTTC
CDR3aa: CATSATTAAHYVDEQFF

v_gene: TRBV2
d_gene: -
j_gene: TRBJ2-1
len: 16
abundance: many
CDR3nt: TGTGCCAGCACCACACCGGGCCAGCTTATAGGCAATGAGCAGTTCTTC
CDR3aa: CASTTPGQLIGNEQFF

v_gene: TRBV15
d_gene: -
j_gene: TRBJ1-5
len: 14
abundance: few
CDR3nt: TGTGCCACCATCAGACGGACTAGCAATCAGCCCCAGCATTTT
CDR3aa: CATIRRTSNQPQHF

v_gene: TRBV7-6
d_gene: -
j_gene: TRBJ2-1
len: 16
abundance: few
CDR3nt: TGTGCCAGCAGCTCCCTAGGGGAGGCATCCTACAATGAGCAGTTCTTC
CDR3aa: CASSSLGEASYNEQFF

v_gene: TRBV7-9
d_gene: TRBD2
j_gene: TRBJ2-1
len: 16
abundance: -
CDR3nt: TGTGCCAGCAGCTTAGCTAGCGGGAGAGGGTCGGGTGAGCAGTTCTTC
CDR3aa: CASSLASGRGSGEQFF

v_gene: TRBV4-1
d_gene: TRBD2
j_gene: TRBJ2-7
len: 14
abundance: -
CDR3nt: TGCGCCAGCAGCCAAGATGGGGGGGTGGACGAGCAGTACTTC
CDR3aa: CASSQDGGVDEQYF

v_gene: TRBV7-9
d_gene: TRBD1
j_gene: TRBJ1-2
len: 16
abundance: -
CDR3nt: TGTGCCAGCAGCTTAGCGTCGGGACAGGGACGACAAGGCTACACCTTC
CDR3aa: CASSLASGQGRQGYTF

v_gene: TRBV6-2/TRBV6-3
d_gene: -
j_gene: TRBJ2-7
len: 14
abundance: many
CDR3nt: TGTGCCAGCAGTGTCACAGGGATTCGTGACGAGCAGTACTTC
CDR3aa: CASSVTGIRDEQYF

v_gene: TRBV5-4
d_gene: -
j_gene: TRBJ2-2
len: 14
abundance: -
CDR3nt: TGTGCCAGCAGTCGAGCGGAGTCCACCGGGGAGCTGTTTTTT
CDR3aa: CASSRAESTGELFF

v_gene: TRBV28
d_gene: -
j_gene: TRBJ2-7
len: 17
abundance: few
CDR3nt: TGTGCCAGCAGTCCAACCCCCCCCAGGGTAACCCTCTACGAGCAGTACTTC
CDR3aa: CASSPTPPRVTLYEQYF

v_gene: TRBV5-1
d_gene: -
j_gene: TRBJ2-3
len: 16
abundance: few
CDR3nt: TGCGCCAGCAGCTATCCAATCCCGGGACTCACAGATACGCAGTATTTT
CDR3aa: CASSYPIPGLTDTQYF

v_gene: TRBV7-9
d_gene: -
j_gene: TRBJ2-1
len: 13
abundance: -
CDR3nt: TGTGCCAGCAGCTTAAAGGGGGCGGGGGAGCAGTTCTTC
CDR3aa: CASSLKGAGEQFF

v_gene: TRBV7-3
d_gene: TRBD1
j_gene: TRBJ1-6
len: 16
abundance: -
CDR3nt: TGTGCCAGCAGCATATTTGGGACAGGGGTTGTTTCACCCCTCCACTTT
CDR3aa: CASSIFGTGVVSPLHF

v_gene: TRBV10-1
d_gene: -
j_gene: TRBJ2-5
len: 16
abundance: many
CDR3nt: TGCGCCAGCAGTGCTCTTACCGGGACATATCAAGAGACCCAGTACTTC
CDR3aa: CASSALTGTYQETQYF

v_gene: TRBV5-8
d_gene: -
j_gene: TRBJ2-3
len: 14
abundance: -
CDR3nt: TGTGCCAGCAGAACCGGGCCCCTTGAAGATACGCAGTATTTT
CDR3aa: CASRTGPLEDTQYF

v_gene: TRBV24-1
d_gene: -
j_gene: TRBJ2-1
len: 14
abundance: -
CDR3nt: TGTGCCACCAGTGACTCGACGTCTTACAATGAGCAGTTCTTC
CDR3aa: CATSDSTSYNEQFF

v_gene: TRBV7-9
d_gene: -
j_gene: TRBJ1-4
len: 13
abundance: -
CDR3nt: TGTGCCAGCAGCTTGGGGTTGGATGAAAAACTGTTTTTT
CDR3aa: CASSLGLDEKLFF

v_gene: TRBV7-9
d_gene: -
j_gene: TRBJ2-2
len: 15
abundance: few
CDR3nt: TGTGCCAGCAGAAAACAGGGTACGAACACCGGGGAGCTGTTTTTT
CDR3aa: CASRKQGTNTGELFF

v_gene: TRBV10-3
d_gene: TRBD1
j_gene: TRBJ2-5
len: 17
abundance: -
CDR3nt: TGTGCCATCAGTGAGCCAGTGGGGACAGGACTTGAAGAGACCCAGTACTTC
CDR3aa: CAISEPVGTGLEETQYF

v_gene: TRBV7-8
d_gene: -
j_gene: TRBJ2-5
len: 14
abundance: few
CDR3nt: TGTGCCAGCAGAACCCCCGGGACTCAAGAGACCCAGTACTTC
CDR3aa: CASRTPGTQETQYF

v_gene: TRBV7-8
d_gene: TRBD2
j_gene: TRBJ2-1
len: 16
abundance: -
CDR3nt: TGTGCCAGCAGCGCTGGACTAGCGGGGAACTACAATGAGCAGTTCTTC
CDR3aa: CASSAGLAGNYNEQFF

v_gene: TRBV7-9
d_gene: -
j_gene: TRBJ2-1
len: 15
abundance: -
CDR3nt: TGTGCCAGCAGCTTACGCAGGGGACTCTACAATGAGCAGTTCTTC
CDR3aa: CASSLRRGLYNEQFF

v_gene: TRBV5-6
d_gene: TRBD2
j_gene: TRBJ2-1
len: 15
abundance: many
CDR3nt: TGTGCCAGCAGCTCCTCTAGCGGGAGGATAAATGAGCAGTTCTTC
CDR3aa: CASSSSSGRINEQFF

v_gene: TRBV7-2
d_gene: TRBD1
j_gene: TRBJ1-2
len: 16
abundance: few
CDR3nt: TGTGCCAGCAGCTTAAAAACAGGGGGCGAAGACTATGGCTACACCTTC
CDR3aa: CASSLKTGGEDYGYTF

v_gene: TRBV5-6
d_gene: -
j_gene: TRBJ1-6
len: 18
abundance: -
CDR3nt: TGTGCCAGCAGCTTGTTGGCTGGGTACGGCTCCTATAATTCACCCCTCCACTTT
CDR3aa: CASSLLAGYGSYNSPLHF

v_gene: TRBV29-1
d_gene: -
j_gene: TRBJ2-1
len: 13
abundance: -
CDR3nt: TGCAGCGTTGTACCGTACTCCTACAATGAGCAGTTCTTC
CDR3aa: CSVVPYSYNEQFF

v_gene: TRBV20-1
d_gene: -
j_gene: TRBJ2-1
len: 14
abundance: few
CDR3nt: TGCAGTGCTAGCCCCCGGGCCGGGTACAATGAGCAGTTCTTC
CDR3aa: CSASPRAGYNEQFF

v_gene: TRBV12-3/TRBV12-4
d_gene: -
j_gene: TRBJ2-5
len: 16
abundance: -
CDR3nt: TGTGCCAGCAGTGGCGTTTCGGGGGGCCGATTAGAGACCCAGTACTTC
CDR3aa: CASSGVSGGRLETQYF

v_gene: TRBV4-3
d_gene: -
j_gene: TRBJ2-1
len: 13
abundance: few
CDR3nt: TGCGCCAGCAGTTTTAACCCGAGTAATGAGCAGTTCTTC
CDR3aa: CASSFNPSNEQFF

v_gene: TRBV14
d_gene: -
j_gene: TRBJ2-7
len: 15
abundance: few
CDR3nt: TGTGCCAGCTCCCAGTGGGGTCGAGGATCCTACGAGCAGTACTTC
CDR3aa: CASSQWGRGSYEQYF

v_gene: TRBV12-5
d_gene: -
j_gene: TRBJ2-2
len: 13
abundance: -
CDR3nt: TGTGCTAGTGGTTCCGCGGGCACCGGGGAGCTGTTTTTT
CDR3aa: CASGSAGTGELFF

v_gene: TRBV5-6
d_gene: TRBD1
j_gene: TRBJ1-3
len: 15
abundance: few
CDR3nt: TGTGCCAGCAGCGCCGGGACAGGGCCCGGAAACACCATATATTTT
CDR3aa: CASSAGTGPGNTIYF

v_gene: TRBV15
d_gene: -
j_gene: TRBJ2-7
len: 13
abundance: -
CDR3nt: TGTGCCACCAGTTATGCTCGCTCCTACGAGCAGTACTTC
CDR3aa: CATSYARSYEQYF

v_gene: TRBV4-2
d_gene: TRBD2
j_gene: TRBJ2-3
len: 17
abundance: few
CDR3nt: TGTGCCAGCAGCCGTGCTAGCGGGGGAGTATTAGGAGATACGCAGTATTTT
CDR3aa: CASSRASGGVLGDTQYF

v_gene: TRBV19
d_gene: -
j_gene: TRBJ1-1
len: 13
abundance: -
CDR3nt: TGTGCCAGTAGTATAGTGGTGAACACTGAAGCTTTCTTT
CDR3aa: CASSIVVNTEAFF

v_gene: TRBV11-2
d_gene: TRBD1
j_gene: TRBJ1-3
len: 15
abundance: -
CDR3nt: TGTGCCAGCAGCTTGGGACAGGCCACTGGAAACACCATATATTTT
CDR3aa: CASSLGQATGNTIYF